What follows describes a single T cell receptor beta chain. What it binds is not known. A single record per CDR3 protein comes from TCRdb applying MiXCR to the 5' RACE reads. This table has a few hundred thousand distinct CDR3 sequences, more than 13% appearing once. CDR1 and CDR2 from the germline V gene are MDHEN and SYDVKM. The ends lost 6 bases at V and 0 bases at J; junction bases unmatched: 5. The CDR3 spans 15 residues. The sample comes from a study of T-cell memory formation after mild COVID-19. Overall study context: The study found TCR clusters largely donor specific.

Points from the study as a whole: The study found contracting CD4+ clones mainly in CM and EM and contracting CD8+ clones in EMRA. A balance of CD4 and CD8 characterized clones contracting day 15 to 85, whereas later expanders leaned CD4+. Pre-infection memory held some responding clones, suggesting pre-existing cross-reactive T cells responded.

The TCR comes from a man younger than 35 who had mild COVID-19 (a few samples of this study predate the infection). Cell type and time point are not known. The sequencing input was PBMCs or a T cell subset sorted from them (not recorded which). The V and J genes are TRBV28 and TRBJ2-5, with 9 bases matching TRBD1. The CDR3 reads CASRPTGGDQETQYF. Here the CDR3 DNA reads TGTGCCAGCAGACCGACAGGGGGTGACCAAGAGACCCAGTACTTC.